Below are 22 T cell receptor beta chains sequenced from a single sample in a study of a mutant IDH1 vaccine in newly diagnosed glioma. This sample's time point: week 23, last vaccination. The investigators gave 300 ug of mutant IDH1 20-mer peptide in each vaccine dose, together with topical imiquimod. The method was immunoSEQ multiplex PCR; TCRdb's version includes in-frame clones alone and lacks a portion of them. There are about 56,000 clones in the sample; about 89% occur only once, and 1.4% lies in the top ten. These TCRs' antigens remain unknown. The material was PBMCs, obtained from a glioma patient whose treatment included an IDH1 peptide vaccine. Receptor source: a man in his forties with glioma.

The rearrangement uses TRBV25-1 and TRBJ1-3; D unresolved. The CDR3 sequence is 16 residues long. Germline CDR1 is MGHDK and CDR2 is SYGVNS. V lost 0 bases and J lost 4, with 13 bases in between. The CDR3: CASSEYEGWAGNTIYF. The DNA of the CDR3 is TGTGCCAGCAGTGAATATGAGGGATGGGCAGGAAACACCATATATTTT.

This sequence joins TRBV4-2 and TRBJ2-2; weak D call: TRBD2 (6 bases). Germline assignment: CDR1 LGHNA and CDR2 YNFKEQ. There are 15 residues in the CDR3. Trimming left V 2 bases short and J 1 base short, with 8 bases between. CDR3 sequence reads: CASSQNGGNTGELFF. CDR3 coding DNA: TGTGCCAGCAGCCAAAACGGGGGGAACACCGGGGAGCTGTTTTTT.

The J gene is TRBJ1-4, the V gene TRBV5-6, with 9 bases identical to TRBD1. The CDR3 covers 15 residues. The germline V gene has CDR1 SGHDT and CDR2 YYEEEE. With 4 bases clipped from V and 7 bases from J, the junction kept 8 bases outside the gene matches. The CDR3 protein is CASSPGDRVSEKLFF. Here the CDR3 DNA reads TGTGCCAGCAGCCCCGGGGACAGGGTGTCTGAAAAACTGTTTTTT.

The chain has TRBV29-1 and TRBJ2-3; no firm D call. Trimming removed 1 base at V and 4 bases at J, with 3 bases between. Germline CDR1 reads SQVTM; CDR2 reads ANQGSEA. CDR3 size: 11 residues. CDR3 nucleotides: TGCAGCGTTGAAGGCGCAGATACGCAGTATTTT. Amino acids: CSVEGADTQYF.

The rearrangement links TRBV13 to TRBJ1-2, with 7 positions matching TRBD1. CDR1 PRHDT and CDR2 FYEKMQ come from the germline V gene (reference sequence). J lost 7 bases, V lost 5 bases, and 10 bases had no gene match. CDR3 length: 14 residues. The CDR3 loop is CASSKTGKGAGYTF. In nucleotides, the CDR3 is TGTGCCAGCAGCAAGACAGGGAAGGGTGCTGGCTACACCTTC.

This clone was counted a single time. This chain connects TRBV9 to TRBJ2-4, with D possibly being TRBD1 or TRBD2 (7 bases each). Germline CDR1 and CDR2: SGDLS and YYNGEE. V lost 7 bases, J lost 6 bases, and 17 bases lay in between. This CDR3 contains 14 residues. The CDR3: CASSGGERGNIQYF. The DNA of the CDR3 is TGTGCCAGCTCAGGGGGGGAGAGGGGAAACATTCAGTACTTC. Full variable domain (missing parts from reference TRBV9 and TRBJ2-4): DSGVTQTPKHLITATGQRVTLRCSPRSGDLSVYWYQQSLDQGLQFLIQYYNGEERAKGNILERFSAQQFPDLHSELNLSSLELGDSALYFCASSGGERGNIQYFGAGTRLSVL.

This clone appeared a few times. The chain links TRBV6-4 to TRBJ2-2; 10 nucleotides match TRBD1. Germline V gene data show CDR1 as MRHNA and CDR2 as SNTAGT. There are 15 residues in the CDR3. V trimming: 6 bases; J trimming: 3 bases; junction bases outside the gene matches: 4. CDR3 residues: CASRAGTGDTGELFF. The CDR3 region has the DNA TGTGCCAGCAGAGCCGGGACAGGGGACACCGGGGAGCTGTTTTTT.

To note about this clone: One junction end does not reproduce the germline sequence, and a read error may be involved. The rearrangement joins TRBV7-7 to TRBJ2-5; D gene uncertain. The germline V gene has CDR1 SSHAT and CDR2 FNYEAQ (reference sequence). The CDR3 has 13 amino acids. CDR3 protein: CASSLGPAETQYF. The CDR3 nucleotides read TGTGCTAGCAGCTTAGGGCCTGCGGAGACCCAGTACTTC.

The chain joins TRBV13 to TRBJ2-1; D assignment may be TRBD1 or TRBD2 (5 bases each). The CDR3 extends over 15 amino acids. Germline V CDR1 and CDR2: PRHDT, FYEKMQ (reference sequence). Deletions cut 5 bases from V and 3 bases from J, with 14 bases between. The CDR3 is CASSARGPVYNEQFF. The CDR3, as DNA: TGTGCCAGCAGCGCCCGGGGCCCCGTCTACAATGAGCAGTTCTTC.

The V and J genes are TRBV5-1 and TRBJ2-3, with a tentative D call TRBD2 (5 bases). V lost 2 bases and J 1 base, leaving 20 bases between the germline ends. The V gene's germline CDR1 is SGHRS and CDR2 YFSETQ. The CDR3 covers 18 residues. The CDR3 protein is CASSLRAVRWTGTDTQYF. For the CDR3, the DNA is TGCGCCAGCAGCTTAAGAGCGGTGAGATGGACTGGCACAGATACGCAGTATTTT.

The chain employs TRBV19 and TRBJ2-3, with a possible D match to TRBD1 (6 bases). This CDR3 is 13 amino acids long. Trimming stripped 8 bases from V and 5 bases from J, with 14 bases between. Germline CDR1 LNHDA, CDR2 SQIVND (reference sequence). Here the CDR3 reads CASCSQGGDTQYF. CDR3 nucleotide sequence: TGTGCCAGTTGTAGTCAAGGGGGAGATACGCAGTATTTT.

The CDR3, as DNA: TGTGCCAGCAGTTCCCCTCCCGGAAACTCCTACGAGCAGTACTTC. Translation: CASSSPPGNSYEQYF. The V call is TRBV6-6, the J call TRBJ2-7, with D unclear. The CDR3 length is 15 residues. Trimming left V 4 bases short and J 0 bases short, with 13 bases between. CDR1 is MNHNY and CDR2 is SVGAGI in the germline V gene (reference sequence).

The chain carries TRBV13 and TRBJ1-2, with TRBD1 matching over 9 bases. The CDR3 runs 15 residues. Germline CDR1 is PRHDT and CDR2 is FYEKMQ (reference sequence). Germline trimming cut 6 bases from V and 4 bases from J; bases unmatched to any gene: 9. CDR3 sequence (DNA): TGTGCCAGCAGTCGGATGACAGGGGGAGTCTATGGCTACACCTTC. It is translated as CASSRMTGGVYGYTF.

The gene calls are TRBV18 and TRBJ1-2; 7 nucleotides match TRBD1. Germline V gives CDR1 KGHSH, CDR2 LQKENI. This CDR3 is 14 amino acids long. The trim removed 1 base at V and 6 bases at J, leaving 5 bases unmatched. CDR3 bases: TGTGCCAGCTCACCACAATCAACAGGGGATGGCTACACCTTC. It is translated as CASSPQSTGDGYTF.

The CDR3 region has the DNA TGTGCCAGCAGCTTGGAGGGACGGTTGAACACTGAAGCTTTCTTT. Protein sequence: CASSLEGRLNTEAFF. The rearrangement joins TRBV5-4 to TRBJ1-1, with a weak D call TRBD1 (5 bases). This CDR3 spans 15 amino acids. Germline-derived CDR1 and CDR2 are SGHNT and YYREEE (reference sequence). Trimming left V 0 bases short and J 0 bases short, with 9 bases between.

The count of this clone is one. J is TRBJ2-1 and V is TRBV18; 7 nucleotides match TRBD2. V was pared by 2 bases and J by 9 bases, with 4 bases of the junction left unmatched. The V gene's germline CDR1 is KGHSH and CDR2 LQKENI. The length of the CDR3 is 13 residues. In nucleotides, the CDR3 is TGTGCCAGCTCACCAGGACTAGTTCCTGAGCAGTTCTTC. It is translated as CASSPGLVPEQFF.

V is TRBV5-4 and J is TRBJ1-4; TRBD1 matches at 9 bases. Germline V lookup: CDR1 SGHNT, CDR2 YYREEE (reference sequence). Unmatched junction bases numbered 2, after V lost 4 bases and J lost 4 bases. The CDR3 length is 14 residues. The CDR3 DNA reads TGTGCCAGCAGCAAGACAGGGGGTAATGAAAAACTGTTTTTT. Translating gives CASSKTGGNEKLFF. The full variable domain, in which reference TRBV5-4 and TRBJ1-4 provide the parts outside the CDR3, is ETGVTQSPTHLIKTRGQQVTLRCSSQSGHNTVSWYQQALGQGPQFIFQYYREEENGRGNFPPRFSGLQFPNYSSELNVNALELDDSALYLCASSKTGGNEKLFFGSGTQLSVL.

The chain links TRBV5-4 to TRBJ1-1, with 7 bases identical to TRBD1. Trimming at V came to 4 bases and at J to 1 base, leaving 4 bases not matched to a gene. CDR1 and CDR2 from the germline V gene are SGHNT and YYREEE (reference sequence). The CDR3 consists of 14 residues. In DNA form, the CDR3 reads TGTGCCAGCAGCCGAAGGGGGCCGAACACTGAAGCTTTCTTT. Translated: CASSRRGPNTEAFF.

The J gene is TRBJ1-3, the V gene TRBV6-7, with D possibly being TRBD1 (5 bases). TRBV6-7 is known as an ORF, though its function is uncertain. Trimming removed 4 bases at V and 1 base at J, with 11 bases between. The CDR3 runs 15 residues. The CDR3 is CASSSRDGSGNTIYF. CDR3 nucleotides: TGTGCCAGCAGTTCCAGGGACGGATCTGGAAACACCATATATTTT.

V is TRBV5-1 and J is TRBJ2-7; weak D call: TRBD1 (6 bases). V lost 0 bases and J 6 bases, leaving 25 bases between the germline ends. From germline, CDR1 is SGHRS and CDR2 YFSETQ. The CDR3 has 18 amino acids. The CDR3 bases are TGCGCCAGCAGCTTGGAACAGGGTAGCCGACCAGTCCGAGGCGAGCAGTACTTC. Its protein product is CASSLEQGSRPVRGEQYF.

The CDR3 DNA reads as TGTGCCACCAGCAGAGATCAGTCTAGCGGCTACGAGCAGTACTTC. Protein sequence: CATSRDQSSGYEQYF. The chain has TRBV15 and TRBJ2-7; 7 bases are shared with TRBD2. The germline V gene encodes CDR1 LNHNV and CDR2 YYDKDF (reference sequence). V shed 0 bases, J shed 3 bases, and the junction held 5 bases outside the gene matches. The CDR3 sequence is 15 residues long.

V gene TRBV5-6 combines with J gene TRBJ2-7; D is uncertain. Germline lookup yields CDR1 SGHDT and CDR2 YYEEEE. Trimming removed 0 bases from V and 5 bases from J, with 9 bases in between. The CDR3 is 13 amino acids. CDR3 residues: CASSLGEENEQYF. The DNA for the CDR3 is TGTGCCAGCAGCTTGGGGGAAGAAAACGAGCAGTACTTC.